These 16 T cell receptor beta chains were sequenced from one sample in a study of blood T cell repertoires in COVID-19. The table came from immunoSEQ multiplex PCR; TCRdb's copy has only in-frame clones and leaves some out. This table has around 240,000 clones, approximately 84% appearing once. The sequenced sample consisted of peripheral blood. Receptors were obtained from an elderly woman with acute or convalescent COVID-19.

The chain recombines TRBV7-2 with TRBJ2-5; a weak D match, TRBD1 (5 bases). This CDR3 region has 13 residues. Trimming left V 3 bases short and J 5 bases short, with 10 bases between. Germline V lookup: CDR1 SGHTA, CDR2 FQGNSA. The CDR3 coding sequence is TGTGCCAGCAGCTTCCAGGGATTGGAGACCCAGTACTTC. Amino acids: CASSFQGLETQYF.

The chain uses TRBV18 and TRBJ2-7; perhaps TRBD2 as D (5 bases). CDR1 and CDR2 from the germline V gene are KGHSH and LQKENI. The CDR3 loop spans 16 amino acids. V was trimmed by 3 bases and J by 1 base, leaving 16 bases between them. CDR3 sequence reads: CASSPLRGAKSYEQYF. The CDR3 nucleotides read TGTGCCAGCTCACCCCTCCGGGGAGCGAAGTCCTACGAGCAGTACTTC. Using reference TRBV18 and TRBJ2-7 for the parts outside the CDR3, the full variable domain is NAGVMQNPRHLVRRRGQEARLRCSPMKGHSHVYWYRQLPEEGLKFMVYLQKENIIDESGMPKERFSAEFPKEGPSILRIQQVVRGDSAAYFCASSPLRGAKSYEQYFGPGTRLTVT.

This rearrangement joins TRBV6-2 or TRBV6-3 to TRBJ2-7; no definite D call. The V end was cut by 6 bases, the J end by 0 bases, with 9 bases between. This CDR3 is 13 amino acids long. CDR1 and CDR2 (germline): MNHEY, SVGEGT. CDR3 amino acids: CASSRSASYEQYF. The DNA of the CDR3 is TGTGCCAGCAGCCGGAGTGCCTCCTACGAGCAGTACTTC.

V gene TRBV28 combines with J gene TRBJ1-2; D unresolved. The germline V and J ends were trimmed by 6 bases and 5 bases, with 22 bases remaining between them. Germline-derived CDR1 and CDR2 are MDHEN and SYDVKM. The CDR3 totals 16 residues. The CDR3 region has the DNA TGTGCCAGCAGAACTACCTCGGAGGGAATTCCGTATGGCTACACCTTC. Translating it yields CASRTTSEGIPYGYTF.

The genes are TRBV18 and TRBJ2-7; possibly TRBD2 for D (5 bases). Trimming stripped 1 base from V and 2 bases from J, with 9 bases between. This CDR3 contains 14 residues. Germline CDR1 reads KGHSH; CDR2 reads LQKENI. For the CDR3, the DNA is TGTGCCAGCTCACCACAGGACGGGACCTACGAGCAGTACTTC. Translated: CASSPQDGTYEQYF.

V gene TRBV18 combines with J gene TRBJ2-3; D unresolved. The V and J ends lost 2 bases and 3 bases respectively, with 12 bases between them. This CDR3 has 15 residues. Germline V CDR1 and CDR2: KGHSH, LQKENI. The CDR3 bases are TGTGCCAGCTCACCAGGGCAGCAGTCTACAGATACGCAGTATTTT. Its protein product is CASSPGQQSTDTQYF.

This chain uses TRBV24-1 with TRBJ2-2; TRBD1 might be the D (6 bases). The CDR3 is made up of 16 amino acids. V gave up 0 bases and J gave up 6 bases, with 13 bases separating them. Germline lookup yields CDR1 KGHDR and CDR2 SFDVKD. CDR3 sequence (DNA): TGTGCCACCAGTGATTTGGTCAGGGGTACGGCCGGGGAGCTGTTTTTT. This codes for CATSDLVRGTAGELFF.

The chain recombines TRBV5-4 with TRBJ1-6, with D possibly matching TRBD1 (5 bases). V was shortened by 4 bases and J by 6 bases, with 14 bases between the two germline ends. In germline, CDR1 is SGHNT, CDR2 YYREEE (reference sequence). The CDR3 contains 15 residues. The CDR3 here is CASSVRDLSNSPLHF. The DNA for the CDR3 is TGTGCCAGCAGCGTCCGGGACTTAAGTAATTCACCCCTCCACTTT.

The V and J genes are TRBV19 and TRBJ2-5, with 8 positions matching TRBD1. Looked up from germline, CDR1 is LNHDA and CDR2 is SQIVND (reference sequence). The V segment lost 3 bases and the J segment 4 bases; nucleotides outside the gene matches: 4. This CDR3 spans 14 amino acids. The CDR3 DNA reads TGTGCCAGTAGTATCTCCAGGGGGCGAGAGACCCAGTACTTC. It translates to CASSISRGRETQYF.

This clone was seen once. The CDR3 sequence is CASSLAAPGGGKTQYF. DNA of the CDR3: TGTGCCAGCAGCTTAGCCGCCCCGGGTGGGGGGAAGACCCAGTACTTC. The rearrangement joins TRBV7-8 to TRBJ2-5; weak D call: TRBD2 (6 bases). The CDR3 consists of 16 residues. Germline V CDR1 and CDR2: SGHVS, FQNEAQ. The V end lost 0 bases, the J end lost 6 bases, and 17 bases lay between the germline ends.

This chain joins TRBV5-6 and TRBJ2-5; 11 positions match TRBD1. The CDR3 is made up of 16 amino acids. V gave up 2 bases and J gave up 4 bases; unmatched junction bases: 7. Germline CDR1 reads SGHDT; CDR2 reads YYEEEE. DNA of the CDR3: TGTGCCAGCAGCTTCCCCGGGACAGGGGGTGGAGAGACCCAGTACTTC. This encodes CASSFPGTGGGETQYF.

This chain links TRBV18 with TRBJ1-2, with a tentative D call TRBD1 (6 bases). V was cut by 8 bases and J by 5 bases, with 15 bases left in between. The CDR3 loop spans 13 amino acids. Germline CDR1 reads KGHSH; CDR2 reads LQKENI. DNA of the CDR3: TGTGCCAGCACGAGGGACAAAAATTATGGCTACACCTTC. Translation: CASTRDKNYGYTF. The full variable domain, in which reference TRBV18 and TRBJ1-2 provide the parts outside the CDR3, is NAGVMQNPRHLVRRRGQEARLRCSPMKGHSHVYWYRQLPEEGLKFMVYLQKENIIDESGMPKERFSAEFPKEGPSILRIQQVVRGDSAAYFCASTRDKNYGYTFGSGTRLTVV.

This clone was seen a single time. The rearrangement joins TRBV5-6 to TRBJ1-5, with D possibly TRBD1 on 5 matching bases. CDR3 length: 15 residues. The germline CDR1 and CDR2 sequences are SGHDT and YYEEEE. Trimming left V 1 base short and J 2 bases short, with 10 bases between. CDR3 coding DNA: TGTGCCAGCAGCTTGAGGGGCAGGGGCAATCAGCCCCAGCATTTT. Amino acid sequence: CASSLRGRGNQPQHF.

The J gene is TRBJ1-2, the V gene TRBV19; D remains unclear. V was shortened by 5 bases and J by 3 bases, with 7 bases between the two germline ends. Germline-derived CDR1 and CDR2 are LNHDA and SQIVND (reference sequence). The CDR3 spans 12 residues. This CDR3 is CASSVRDYGYTF. The CDR3 nucleotides read TGTGCCAGTAGTGTGAGGGACTATGGCTACACCTTC.

The chain couples TRBV5-1 to TRBJ1-1; a possible D gene is TRBD1 (6 bases). Germline V gives CDR1 SGHRS, CDR2 YFSETQ. This CDR3 spans 15 amino acids. V was clipped by 4 bases and J by 4 bases, with 17 bases between them. The CDR3 here is CASSRGLTGSTEAFF. The CDR3, as DNA: TGCGCCAGCAGCCGGGGCCTTACAGGGAGCACTGAAGCTTTCTTT.

V is TRBV11-1 and J is TRBJ1-4; D possibly corresponds to TRBD1 (5 bases). The CDR3 is 14 amino acids. Germline lookup yields CDR1 SGHAT and CDR2 FQDESV (reference sequence). With 5 bases removed from V and 3 bases from J, the gap between germline ends came to 10 bases. Here the CDR3 DNA reads TGTGCCAGCAGCCCGACAGCGTCTAATGAAAAACTGTTTTTT. Its translation: CASSPTASNEKLFF. The whole variable domain, filled in from reference TRBV11-1 and TRBJ1-4, reads EAEVAQSPRYKITEKSQAVAFWCDPISGHATLYWYRQILGQGPELLVQFQDESVVDDSQLPKDRFSAERLKGVDSTLKIQPAELGDSAMYLCASSPTASNEKLFFGSGTQLSVL.